This TCR beta chain was profiled in a study of regulatory T cells in long-lasting Graves disease. This clonotype was found a few times. The authors built TCR beta libraries using iRepertoire HTBI primers and Arm-PCR of CDR3 regions. MiXCR, run by TCRdb on the multiplex PCR reads, gives a single entry per CDR3 protein. The sample has about 440,000 distinct CDR3 sequences; around 14% are singletons. Time point of the sample: newly diagnosed GD, antithyroid drugs for less than 3 months. RNA extracted from PBMCs served as the sequencing template. Germline CDR1 reads MNHEY; CDR2 reads SMNVEV (reference sequence). The V and J ends lost 1 base and 7 bases respectively, with 20 bases between them. The CDR3 extends over 18 amino acids. The same specimen was also included in a second study, on T cells in Graves' hyperthyroidism and ophthalmopathy.

Sequencing used peripheral blood mononuclear cells (PBMCs), obtained at new diagnosis, from a patient treated with antithyroid drugs. The sequence derives from a woman aged 25-40 years with Graves disease. The gene calls are TRBV27 and TRBJ1-6, with D maybe TRBD1 (6 bases). CDR3 coding DNA: TGTGCCAGCAGTTTATTTCTTGGGAGGACAGCCAAGAATTCACCCCTCCACTTT. Amino acids: CASSLFLGRTAKNSPLHF.